This TCR beta chain originates from a study of CD8+CD57+ T cells in acquired aplastic anemia (dated by TCRdb to between 2017 and 2018). About the full investigation: A mean of around 3.3 ug of DNA, ranging from roughly 0.2 to 30 ug, was extracted from sorted CD4+ and CD8+ cells. For healthy donor samples, the average read count was about 9.8 million for CD4+ cells and 11 million to 14 million for CD8+ cells.

In this study, sorted CD4+ and CD8+ T cells from the blood of healthy subjects and of severe aplastic anemia patients had their TCR repertoires deep-sequenced. Ficoll-Paque density gradient centrifugation was used to isolate peripheral blood mononuclear cells. Before DNA extraction, CD4+ and CD8+ T cells were sorted with FACS or magnetic beads. With regard to this clonotype: Its antigen is still unknown. No base-level quality is on record; no much larger clone is a single base apart.

Profiling of TCR beta VDJ combinations and CDR3 sequences used genomic DNA as the template. An Illumina HiSeq 2000 was the platform used for TCR repertoire sequencing. The authors processed their data as follows. Repertoire assessment relied on Simpson's diversity index, CDR3 size and DJ length profiles, and TRBV/TRBJ rearrangement plots. The most abundant DNA sequence in the deep sequencing data was defined as the immunodominant clone. CDR3 amino acid sequences were screened for sharing across subjects and compared with published repertoires and the VDJdb database. In-frame beta chains were kept once TCRdb had trimmed the public reads at Q25 with fastp and called clones with MiXCR. One record per CDR3 amino acid sequence lists the most common genes and DNA. The authors' filters were not applied to this entry. This sample has about 420,000 distinct CDR3 sequences in its table, and 55% to 70% of those were observed once. The top ten constitute 3.5% to 4.5% of the sample.

V loses 2 bases of germline sequence and J loses 10 bases, and the interval between the two ends is 18 bases. The germline V gene provides CDR1 SGHNT and CDR2 YENEEA. The CDR3 goes from the cysteine to the phenylalanine over 14 residues. CDR3 DNA only is kept here, 42 bases in frame from base 1. Study-wide findings and limitations: No significant difference in CD8+ Simpson's diversity was found between patients and healthy controls (P=0.060). Around 30 CD8+ CDR3 sequences were shared between patients and controls but appeared highly expressed in patients and within their immunodominant clones.

The TCR was taken from a human donor in good health, serving as a control. Sequences were obtained from sorted CD4+, CD8+, or CD8+CD57+ T cells (not recorded which) from PBMCs. Recombination connected TRBV11-3 to TRBJ2-7; TRBD1 is perhaps the D gene, given 6 matching bases. The DNA sequence is given as TGTGCCAGCAGCTTACCACGGCCAGGGGCAGATCAGTACTTC. Its protein reads: CASSLPRPGADQYF. Beyond the CDR3, the reference TRBV11-3 and TRBJ2-7 genes provide the residues; the full variable domain reads: EAGVVQSPRYKIIEKKQPVAFWCNPISGHNTLYWYLQNLGQGPELLIRYENEEAVDDSQLPKDRFSAERLKGVDSTLKIQPAELGDSAVYLCASSLPRPGADQYFGPGTRLTVT.